This T cell receptor (beta chain) was sequenced for a study of neurological immune-mediated disorders. This clonotype was recorded at least ten times. The target antigen is unknown. Whole-study results and caveats: No CDR3 amino acid sequences recurred among expanded clones across subjects, suggesting private repertoires in all groups.

PBMCs numbering 2 million and stored at -80 C yielded the unsorted libraries. Via MiXCR, TCRdb re-called the 5' RACE reads, giving one row per CDR3 protein. The data hold about 62,000 distinct CDR3 sequences, with approximately 4.6% observed a single time. Germline CDR1 SGHTA, CDR2 FQGTGA. The V and J ends lost 5 bases and 8 bases, in that order; junction bases with no gene match: 8. The CDR3 consists of 14 residues. The material sequenced was PBMCs. The sequence derives from a woman aged 50 to 60 with multiple sclerosis. This chain uses TRBV7-3 with TRBJ2-1, with 8 bases aligning to TRBD2. CDR3 sequence: CASSRAGGLDEQFF. The CDR3 region has the DNA TGTGCCAGCAGCCGGGCGGGGGGTTTGGATGAGCAGTTCTTC.